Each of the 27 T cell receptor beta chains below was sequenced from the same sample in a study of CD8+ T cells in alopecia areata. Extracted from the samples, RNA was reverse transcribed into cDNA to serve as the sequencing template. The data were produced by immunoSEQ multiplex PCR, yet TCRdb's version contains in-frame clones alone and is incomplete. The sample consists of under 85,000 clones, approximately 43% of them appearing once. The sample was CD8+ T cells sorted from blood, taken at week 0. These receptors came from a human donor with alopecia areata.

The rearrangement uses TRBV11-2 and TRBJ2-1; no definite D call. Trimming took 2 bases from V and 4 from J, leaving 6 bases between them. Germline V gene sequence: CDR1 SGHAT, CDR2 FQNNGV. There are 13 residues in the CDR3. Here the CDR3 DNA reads TGTGCCAGCAGCTTAAAAAGTTACAATGAGCAGTTCTTC. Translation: CASSLKSYNEQFF.

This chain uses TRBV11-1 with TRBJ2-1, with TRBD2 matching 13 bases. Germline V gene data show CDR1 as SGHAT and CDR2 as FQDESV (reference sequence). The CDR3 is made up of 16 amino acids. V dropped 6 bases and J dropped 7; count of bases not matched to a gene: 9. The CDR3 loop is CASRQPLAGGPNEQFF. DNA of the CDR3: TGTGCCAGCAGACAACCACTAGCGGGAGGGCCGAATGAGCAGTTCTTC.

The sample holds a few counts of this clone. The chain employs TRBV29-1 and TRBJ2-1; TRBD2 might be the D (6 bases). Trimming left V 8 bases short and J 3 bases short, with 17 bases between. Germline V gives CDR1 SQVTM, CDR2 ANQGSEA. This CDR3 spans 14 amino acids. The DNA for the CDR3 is TGCAGCTCTTTTGGCGGGATCGGCTACAATGAGCAGTTCTTC. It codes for CSSFGGIGYNEQFF.

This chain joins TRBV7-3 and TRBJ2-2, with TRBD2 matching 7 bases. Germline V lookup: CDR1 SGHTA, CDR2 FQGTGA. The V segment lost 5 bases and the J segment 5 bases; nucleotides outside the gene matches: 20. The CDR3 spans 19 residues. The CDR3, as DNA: TGTGCCAGCAGCCCATTCGGAGTAGCGGGTGCGGAAGAAACCGGGGAGCTGTTTTTT. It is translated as CASSPFGVAGAEETGELFF.

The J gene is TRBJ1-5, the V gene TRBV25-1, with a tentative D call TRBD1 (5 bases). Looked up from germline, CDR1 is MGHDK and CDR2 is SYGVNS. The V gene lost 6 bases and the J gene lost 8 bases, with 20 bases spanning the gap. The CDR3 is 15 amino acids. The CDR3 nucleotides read TGTGCCAGCAGCAACCCCGATGAGGTGGGGGAGCCCCAGCATTTT. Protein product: CASSNPDEVGEPQHF.

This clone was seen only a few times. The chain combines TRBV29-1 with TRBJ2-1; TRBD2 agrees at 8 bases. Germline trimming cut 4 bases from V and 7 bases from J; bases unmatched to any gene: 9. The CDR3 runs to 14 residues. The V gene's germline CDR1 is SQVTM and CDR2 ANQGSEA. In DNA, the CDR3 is TGCAGCGTTGTTGGAGGGGTAGCGGGAAATGAGCAGTTCTTC. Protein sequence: CSVVGGVAGNEQFF.

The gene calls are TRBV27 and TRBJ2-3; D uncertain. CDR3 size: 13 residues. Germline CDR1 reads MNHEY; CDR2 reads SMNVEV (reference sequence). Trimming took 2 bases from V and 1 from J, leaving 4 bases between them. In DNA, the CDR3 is TGTGCCAGCAGTTTACCGGGCACAGATACGCAGTATTTT. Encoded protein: CASSLPGTDTQYF.

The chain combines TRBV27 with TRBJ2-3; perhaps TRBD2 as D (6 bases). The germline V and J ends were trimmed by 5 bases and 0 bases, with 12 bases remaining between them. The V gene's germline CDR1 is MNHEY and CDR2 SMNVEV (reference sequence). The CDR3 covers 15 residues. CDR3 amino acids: CASSILGTSTDTQYF. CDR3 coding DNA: TGTGCCAGCAGTATTCTCGGGACTAGCACAGATACGCAGTATTTT.

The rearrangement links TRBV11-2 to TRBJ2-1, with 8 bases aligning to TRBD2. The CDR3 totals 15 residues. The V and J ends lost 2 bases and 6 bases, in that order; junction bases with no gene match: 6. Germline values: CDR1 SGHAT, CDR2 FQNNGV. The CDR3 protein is CASSLPGGLANEQFF. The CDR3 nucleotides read TGTGCCAGCAGCTTACCGGGAGGGCTCGCCAATGAGCAGTTCTTC.

The CDR3 nucleotides are TGTGCCAGCAGTGAAGGGGGGGAGTACAATGAGCAGTTCTTC. It is translated as CASSEGGEYNEQFF. The gene calls are TRBV2 and TRBJ2-1, with D possibly matching TRBD2 (6 bases). Trimming removed 1 base at V and 4 bases at J, with 8 bases between. CDR1 SNHLY and CDR2 FYNNEI come from the germline V gene. There are 14 residues in the CDR3.

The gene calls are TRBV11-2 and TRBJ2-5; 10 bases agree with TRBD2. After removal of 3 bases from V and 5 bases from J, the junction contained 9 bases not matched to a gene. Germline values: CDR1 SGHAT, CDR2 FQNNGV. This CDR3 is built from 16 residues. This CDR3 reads CASSFRASGRGETQYF. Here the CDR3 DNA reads TGTGCCAGCAGCTTTCGGGCTAGCGGGAGAGGGGAGACCCAGTACTTC.

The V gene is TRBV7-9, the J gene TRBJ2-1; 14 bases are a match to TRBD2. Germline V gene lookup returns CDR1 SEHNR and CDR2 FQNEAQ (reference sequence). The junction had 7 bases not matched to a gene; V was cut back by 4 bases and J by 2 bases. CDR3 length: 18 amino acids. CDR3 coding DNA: TGTGCCAGCAGCTCCAGGACTAGCGGGAGGAGCCCCTACAATGAGCAGTTCTTC. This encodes CASSSRTSGRSPYNEQFF.

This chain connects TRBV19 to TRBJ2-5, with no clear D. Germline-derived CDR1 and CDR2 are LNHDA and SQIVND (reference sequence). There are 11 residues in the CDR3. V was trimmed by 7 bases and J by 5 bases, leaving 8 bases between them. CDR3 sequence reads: CASKDLETQYF. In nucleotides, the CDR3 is TGTGCCAGTAAGGATTTGGAGACCCAGTACTTC. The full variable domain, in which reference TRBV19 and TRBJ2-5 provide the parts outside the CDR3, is DGGITQSPKYLFRKEGQNVTLSCEQNLNHDAMYWYRQDPGQGLRLIYYSQIVNDFQKGDIAEGYSVSREKKESFPLTVTSAQKNPTAFYLCASKDLETQYFGPGTRLLVL.

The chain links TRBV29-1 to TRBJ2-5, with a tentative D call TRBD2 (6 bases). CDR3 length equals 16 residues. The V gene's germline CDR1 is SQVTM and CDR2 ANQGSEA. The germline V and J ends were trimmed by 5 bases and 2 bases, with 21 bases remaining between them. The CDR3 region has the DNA TGCAGCGTTACCCAACTCACTAGCAGACCGCAAGAGACCCAGTACTTC. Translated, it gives CSVTQLTSRPQETQYF. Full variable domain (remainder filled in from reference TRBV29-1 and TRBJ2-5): SAVISQKPSRDICQRGTSLTIQCQVDSQVTMMFWYRQQPGQSLTLIATANQGSEATYESGFVIDKFPISRPNLTFSTLTVSNMSPEDSSIYLCSVTQLTSRPQETQYFGPGTRLLVL.

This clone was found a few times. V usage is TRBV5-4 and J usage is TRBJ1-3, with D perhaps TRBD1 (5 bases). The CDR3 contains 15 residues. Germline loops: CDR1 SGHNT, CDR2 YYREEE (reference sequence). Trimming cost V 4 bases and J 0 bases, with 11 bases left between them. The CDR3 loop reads CASSGGSHSGNTIYF. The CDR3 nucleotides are TGTGCCAGCAGCGGGGGGTCCCACTCTGGAAACACCATATATTTT.

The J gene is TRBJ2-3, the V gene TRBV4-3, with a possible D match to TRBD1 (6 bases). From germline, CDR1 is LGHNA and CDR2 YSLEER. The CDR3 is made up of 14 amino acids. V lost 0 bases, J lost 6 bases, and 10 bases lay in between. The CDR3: CASSQETGRDTQYF. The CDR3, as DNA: TGCGCCAGCAGCCAAGAGACAGGACGGGATACGCAGTATTTT.

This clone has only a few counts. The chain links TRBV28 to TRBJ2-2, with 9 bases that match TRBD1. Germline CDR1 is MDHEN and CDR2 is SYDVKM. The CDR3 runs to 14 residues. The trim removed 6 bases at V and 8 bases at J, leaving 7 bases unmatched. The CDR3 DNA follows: TGTGCCAGCAGCCGGGACAGGGAAGCTGGGGAGCTGTTTTTT. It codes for CASSRDREAGELFF. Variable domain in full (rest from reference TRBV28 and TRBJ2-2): DVKVTQSSRYLVKRTGEKVFLECVQDMDHENMFWYRQDPGLGLRLIYFSYDVKMKEKGDIPEGYSVSREKKERFSLILESASTNQTSMYLCASSRDREAGELFFGEGSRLTVL.

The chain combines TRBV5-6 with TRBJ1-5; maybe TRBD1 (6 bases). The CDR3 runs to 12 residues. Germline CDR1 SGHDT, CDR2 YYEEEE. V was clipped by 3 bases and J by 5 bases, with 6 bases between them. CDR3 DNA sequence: TGTGCCAGCAGCTCAGGGGATCAGCCCCAGCATTTT. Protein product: CASSSGDQPQHF.

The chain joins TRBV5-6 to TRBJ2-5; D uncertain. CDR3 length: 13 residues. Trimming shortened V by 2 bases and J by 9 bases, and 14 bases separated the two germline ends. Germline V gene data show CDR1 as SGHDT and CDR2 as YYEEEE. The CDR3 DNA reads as TGTGCCAGCAGCTTCGGAACTCCCCGGGCCCAGTACTTC. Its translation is CASSFGTPRAQYF.

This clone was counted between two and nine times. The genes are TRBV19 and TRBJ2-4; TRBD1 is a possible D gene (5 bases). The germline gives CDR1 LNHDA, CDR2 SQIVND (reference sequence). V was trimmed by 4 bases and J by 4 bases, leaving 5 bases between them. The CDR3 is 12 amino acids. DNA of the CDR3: TGTGCCAGTAGTACAGGGAAAAACATTCAGTACTTC. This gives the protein CASSTGKNIQYF.

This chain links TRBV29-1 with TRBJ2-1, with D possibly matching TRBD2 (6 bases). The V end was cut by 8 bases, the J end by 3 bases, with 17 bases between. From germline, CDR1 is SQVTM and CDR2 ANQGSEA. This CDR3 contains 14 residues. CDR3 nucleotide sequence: TGCAGCACCCCCAACGGGGGAAGCTACAATGAGCAGTTCTTC. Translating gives CSTPNGGSYNEQFF.

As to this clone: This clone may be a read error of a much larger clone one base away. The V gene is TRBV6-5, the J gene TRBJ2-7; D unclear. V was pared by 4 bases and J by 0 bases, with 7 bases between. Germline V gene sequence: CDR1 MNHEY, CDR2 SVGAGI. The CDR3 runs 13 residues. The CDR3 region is CASSFASSYEQYF. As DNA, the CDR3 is TGTGCCAGCAGTTTTGCCAGCTCCTACGAGCAGTACTTC.

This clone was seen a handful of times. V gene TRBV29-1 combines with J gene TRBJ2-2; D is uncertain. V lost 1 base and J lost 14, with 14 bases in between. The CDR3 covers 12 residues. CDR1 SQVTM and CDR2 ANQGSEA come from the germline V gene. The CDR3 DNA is TGCAGCGTTGAAGTCGGCGTAGGGATTCTGTTTTTT. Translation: CSVEVGVGILFF.

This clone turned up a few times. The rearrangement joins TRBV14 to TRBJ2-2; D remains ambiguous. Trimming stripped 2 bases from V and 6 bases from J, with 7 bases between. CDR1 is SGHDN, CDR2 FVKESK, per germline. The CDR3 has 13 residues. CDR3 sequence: CASSQPHSGELFF. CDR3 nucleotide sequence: TGTGCCAGCAGCCAACCACATTCCGGGGAGCTGTTTTTT.

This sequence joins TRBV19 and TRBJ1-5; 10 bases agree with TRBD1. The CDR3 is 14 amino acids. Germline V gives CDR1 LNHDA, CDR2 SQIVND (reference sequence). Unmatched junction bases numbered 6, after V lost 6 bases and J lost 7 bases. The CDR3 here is CASRTGGTEQPQHF. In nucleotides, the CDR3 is TGTGCCAGTAGGACAGGGGGCACAGAGCAGCCCCAGCATTTT.

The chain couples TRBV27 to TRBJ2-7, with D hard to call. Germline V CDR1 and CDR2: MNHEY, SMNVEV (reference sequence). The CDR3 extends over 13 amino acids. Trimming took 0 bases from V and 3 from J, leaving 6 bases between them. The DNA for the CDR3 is TGTGCCAGCAGTTTATCCGGCGGCTACGAGCAGTACTTC. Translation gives CASSLSGGYEQYF.

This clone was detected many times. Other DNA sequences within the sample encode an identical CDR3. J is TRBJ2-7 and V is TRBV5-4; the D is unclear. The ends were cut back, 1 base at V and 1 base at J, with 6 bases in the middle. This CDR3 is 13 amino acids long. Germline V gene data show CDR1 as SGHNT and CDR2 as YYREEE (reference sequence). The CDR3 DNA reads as TGTGCCAGCAGCTTGACACCATCCTACGAGCAGTACTTC. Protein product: CASSLTPSYEQYF.